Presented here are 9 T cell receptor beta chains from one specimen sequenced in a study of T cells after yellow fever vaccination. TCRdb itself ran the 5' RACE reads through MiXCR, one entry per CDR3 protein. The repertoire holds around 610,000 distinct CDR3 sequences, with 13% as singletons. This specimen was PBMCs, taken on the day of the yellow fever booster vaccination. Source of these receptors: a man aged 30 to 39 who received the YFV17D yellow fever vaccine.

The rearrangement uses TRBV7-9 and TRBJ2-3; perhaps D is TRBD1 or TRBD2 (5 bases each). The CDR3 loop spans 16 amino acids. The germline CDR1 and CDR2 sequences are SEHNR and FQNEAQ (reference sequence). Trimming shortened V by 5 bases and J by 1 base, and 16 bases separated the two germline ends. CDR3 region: CASSPLPGRGTDTQYF. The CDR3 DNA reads TGTGCCAGCAGCCCCCTCCCAGGGCGGGGCACAGATACGCAGTATTTT.

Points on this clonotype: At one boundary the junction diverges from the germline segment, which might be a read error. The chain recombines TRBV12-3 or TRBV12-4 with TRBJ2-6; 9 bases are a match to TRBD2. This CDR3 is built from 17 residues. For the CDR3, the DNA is TGTGCCAGCAGTACCAGCGGGAGGCGCTCTGGGGCCAAAGTCCTGACTTTC. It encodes CASSTSGRRSGAKVLTF.

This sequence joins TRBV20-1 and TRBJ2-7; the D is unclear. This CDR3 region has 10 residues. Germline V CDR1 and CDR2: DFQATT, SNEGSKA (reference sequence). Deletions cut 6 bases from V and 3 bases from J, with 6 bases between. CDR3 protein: CSASGYEQYF. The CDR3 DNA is TGCAGTGCGAGTGGCTACGAGCAGTACTTC.

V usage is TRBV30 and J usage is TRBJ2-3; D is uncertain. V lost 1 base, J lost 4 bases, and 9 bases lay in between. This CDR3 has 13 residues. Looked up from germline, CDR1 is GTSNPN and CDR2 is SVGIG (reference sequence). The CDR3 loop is CAWSGGFPDTQYF. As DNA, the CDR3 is TGTGCCTGGAGTGGCGGTTTTCCAGATACGCAGTATTTT.

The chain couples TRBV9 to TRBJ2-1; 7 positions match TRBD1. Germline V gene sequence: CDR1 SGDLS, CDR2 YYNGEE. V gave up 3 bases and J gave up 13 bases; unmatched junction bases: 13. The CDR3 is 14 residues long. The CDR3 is CASSGGTETVGQFF. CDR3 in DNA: TGTGCCAGCAGCGGGGGGACAGAGACGGTAGGACAGTTCTTC.

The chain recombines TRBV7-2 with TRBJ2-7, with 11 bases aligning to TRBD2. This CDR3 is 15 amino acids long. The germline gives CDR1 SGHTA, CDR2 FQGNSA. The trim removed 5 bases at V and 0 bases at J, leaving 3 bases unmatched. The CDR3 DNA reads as TGTGCCAGCAGCCCTAGCGGGAGGAGCTCCTACGAGCAGTACTTC. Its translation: CASSPSGRSSYEQYF. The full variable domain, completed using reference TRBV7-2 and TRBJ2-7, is GAGVSQSPSNKVTEKGKDVELRCDPISGHTALYWYRQSLGQGLEFLIYFQGNSAPDKSGLPSDRFSAERTGGSVSTLTIQRTQQEDSAVYLCASSPSGRSSYEQYFGPGTRLTVT.

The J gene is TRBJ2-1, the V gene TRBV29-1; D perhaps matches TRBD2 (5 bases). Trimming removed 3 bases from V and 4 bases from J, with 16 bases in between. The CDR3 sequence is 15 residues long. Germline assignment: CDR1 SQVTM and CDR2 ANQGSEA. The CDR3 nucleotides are TGCAGCGTTGATCCGCTAGCAGACCTATACAATGAGCAGTTCTTC. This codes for CSVDPLADLYNEQFF.

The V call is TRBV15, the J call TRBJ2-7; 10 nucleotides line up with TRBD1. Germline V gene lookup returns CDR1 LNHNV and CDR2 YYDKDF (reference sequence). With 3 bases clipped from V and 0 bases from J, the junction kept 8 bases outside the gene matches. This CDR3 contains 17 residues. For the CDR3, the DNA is TGTGCCACCAGCAGTGGATCCGGGACAGGGGACTCCTACGAGCAGTACTTC. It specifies CATSSGSGTGDSYEQYF. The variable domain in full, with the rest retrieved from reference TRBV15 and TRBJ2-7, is DAMVIQNPRYQVTQFGKPVTLSCSQTLNHNVMYWYQQKSSQAPKLLFHYYDKDFNNEADTPDNFQSRRPNTSFCFLDIRSPGLGDTAMYLCATSSGSGTGDSYEQYFGPGTRLTVT.

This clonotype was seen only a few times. The DNA of the CDR3 is TGCGCCAGCAGCTTTAGCGGGTCACAAGAGACCCAGTACTTC. Translation: CASSFSGSQETQYF. The chain uses TRBV5-1 and TRBJ2-5; TRBD2 matches at 7 bases. Germline loops: CDR1 SGHRS, CDR2 YFSETQ. This CDR3 region has 14 residues. J was trimmed by 2 bases and V by 2 bases; bases with no gene match: 3.